A selection of T cell receptor beta chains follows, all from one sample in a study of CD8+CD57+ T cells in acquired aplastic anemia. TCRdb independently ran MiXCR on the reads; one entry per CDR3 protein. Among 120,000 or so distinct CDR3 sequences, over 30% were seen once, and the ten largest hold roughly 2.7%. The sample taken for sequencing was sorted CD4+, CD8+, or CD8+CD57+ T cells (not recorded which) from PBMCs. The receptor source for this set is a human donor with aplastic anemia. Both conserved end residues are part of each CDR3. The order of the fields is clone size, J gene, D gene, CDR3 length, V gene, CDR3 DNA, CDR3 protein. A D gene is named only where the DNA matches it firmly. Some rows have no size entry. The others give once, few or many, or a class for an expanded clone.

size: many; J: TRBJ1-1; D: NA; length: 14; V: TRBV2; DNA: TGTGCCAGCACTCCCTGGGGAGGCCCCACTGAAGCTTTCTTT; CDR3: CASTPWGGPTEAFF
size: many; J: TRBJ1-6; D: NA; length: 13; V: TRBV28; DNA: TGTGCCATACTGTCGGCGGTAAATTCACCCCTCCACTTT; CDR3: CAILSAVNSPLHF
size: NA; J: TRBJ1-2; D: NA; length: 18; V: TRBV6-2/TRBV6-3; DNA: TGTGCCAGCAGTTACGGGATAACTGGTCCTACCAGATACTATGGCTACACCTTC; CDR3: CASSYGITGPTRYYGYTF
size: many; J: TRBJ1-3; D: NA; length: 16; V: TRBV19; DNA: TGTGCCAGTAGTATAGAGGGCAGTCGCTCTGGAAACACCATATATTTT; CDR3: CASSIEGSRSGNTIYF
size: NA; J: TRBJ1-1; D: NA; length: 14; V: TRBV6-1; DNA: TGTGCCAGCAGTGAAGGGGGGACTAACGGAGGGGCTTTCTTT; CDR3: CASSEGGTNGGAFF
size: many; J: TRBJ1-4; D: NA; length: 15; V: TRBV20-1; DNA: TGCAGTGCTAGAGGGACCTGGCAGTTTAATGAAAAACTGTTTTTT; CDR3: CSARGTWQFNEKLFF
size: many; J: TRBJ2-3; D: NA; length: 13; V: TRBV11-3; DNA: TGTGCCAGCAGCTCAAATTCCGGGGATACGCAGTATTTT; CDR3: CASSSNSGDTQYF
size: NA; J: TRBJ2-5; D: TRBD2; length: 14; V: TRBV29-1; DNA: TGCAGCGTTGAACGGCGGGGGGTCCAGGAGACCCAGTACTTC; CDR3: CSVERRGVQETQYF
size: NA; J: TRBJ2-7; D: NA; length: 15; V: TRBV10-2; DNA: TGCGCCAGCAGTGAAGTTCCGGGGGGCTCCTACAAGCAGTACTTC; CDR3: CASSEVPGGSYKQYF
size: NA; J: TRBJ2-7; D: NA; length: 14; V: TRBV2; DNA: TGTGCCAGCGGACGGGACACCCACTCCTACGAGCAGTACTTC; CDR3: CASGRDTHSYEQYF
size: few; J: TRBJ1-2; D: NA; length: 15; V: TRBV6-2/TRBV6-3; DNA: TGTGCCAGCAGTTACTCTCGTAGCCAGGGACGCGGCTACACCTTC; CDR3: CASSYSRSQGRGYTF
size: many; J: TRBJ2-5; D: NA; length: 14; V: TRBV20-1; DNA: TGCAGTGCTAGCCTACAGGGGGGGAAGGAGACCCAGTACTTC; CDR3: CSASLQGGKETQYF
size: NA; J: TRBJ2-2; D: TRBD2; length: 13; V: TRBV7-2; DNA: TGTGCCAGCAGCTCAGCGGGAGGCGGGGAGCTGTTTTTT; CDR3: CASSSAGGGELFF
size: NA; J: TRBJ1-3; D: NA; length: 14; V: TRBV10-3; DNA: TGTGCCATCAGTGAGTCATATCCTGGAAACACCATATATTTT; CDR3: CAISESYPGNTIYF
size: NA; J: TRBJ1-3; D: NA; length: 16; V: TRBV25-1; DNA: TGTGCCAGCAGTGATCCTGGACAGATCTCTGGAAACACCATATATTTT; CDR3: CASSDPGQISGNTIYF
size: many; J: TRBJ2-1; D: NA; length: 15; V: TRBV2; DNA: TGTGCCAGCAGTGTGGGACGCCTTAACGGCAATGAGCAGTTCTTC; CDR3: CASSVGRLNGNEQFF
size: many; J: TRBJ1-2; D: TRBD1; length: 17; V: TRBV6-2/TRBV6-3; DNA: TGTGCCAGCAGTTACGGCCAGGACAGGGGGCGCAACTATGGCTACACCTTC; CDR3: CASSYGQDRGRNYGYTF
size: NA; J: TRBJ1-1; D: NA; length: 14; V: TRBV11-2; DNA: TGTGCCAGCACCCTTAGTCTGGCGAACACTGAAGCTTTCTTT; CDR3: CASTLSLANTEAFF
size: many; J: TRBJ1-1; D: TRBD1; length: 13; V: TRBV6-5; DNA: TGTGCCAGCAGTGTGGACAGGCTGACTGAAGCTTTCTTT; CDR3: CASSVDRLTEAFF
size: NA; J: TRBJ2-7; D: NA; length: 13; V: TRBV28; DNA: TGTGCCACCCTGAGGCTGCCTGCCTACGAGCAGTACTTC; CDR3: CATLRLPAYEQYF
size: many; J: TRBJ1-4; D: NA; length: 13; V: TRBV20-1; DNA: TGCAGTGCTAGTTGGGGGGGTGATGAAAAACTGTTTTTT; CDR3: CSASWGGDEKLFF
size: NA; J: TRBJ2-5; D: NA; length: 14; V: TRBV10-2; DNA: TGCGCCAGCAGTGAGCAGGGGTGGCAAGAGACCCAGTACTTC; CDR3: CASSEQGWQETQYF
size: many; J: TRBJ2-3; D: NA; length: 15; V: TRBV7-6; DNA: TGTGCCAGCAGCTACGGCGGGGGCCCCACAGATACGCAGTATTTT; CDR3: CASSYGGGPTDTQYF
size: NA; J: TRBJ2-7; D: TRBD2; length: 15; V: TRBV15; DNA: TGTGCCACCAGCAGCTTGGGGGCGGGGGGGCACGAGCAGTACTTC; CDR3: CATSSLGAGGHEQYF
size: many; J: TRBJ2-5; D: TRBD2; length: 16; V: TRBV11-2; DNA: TGTGCCAGCAGCCTTCTTCGACTAGCGGGGGGGGAGACCCAGTACTTC; CDR3: CASSLLRLAGGETQYF
size: many; J: TRBJ1-3; D: NA; length: 15; V: TRBV25-1; DNA: TGTGCCAGCAGTGCTCTTCAGGCCTCTGGAAACACCATATATTTT; CDR3: CASSALQASGNTIYF
size: many; J: TRBJ1-6; D: NA; length: 14; V: TRBV11-2; DNA: TGTGCCAGCAGCCTGCGGAGGGGGGACTCACCCCTCCACTTT; CDR3: CASSLRRGDSPLHF
size: many; J: TRBJ1-2; D: NA; length: 13; V: TRBV5-1; DNA: TGCGCCAGCAGCCCCCGGGACAACTATGGCTACACCTTC; CDR3: CASSPRDNYGYTF
size: many; J: TRBJ2-3; D: NA; length: 16; V: TRBV20-1; DNA: TGCAGTGCTAGTCCCATGAGGGGGTCGAGCACAGATACGCAGTATTTT; CDR3: CSASPMRGSSTDTQYF